This T cell receptor (beta chain) was retrieved from a study of PD-L1 blockade in urothelial cancer. Looking at the study overall: Each patient had 0 to 3 earlier chemotherapy regimens. Study results and caveats: Enhanced expansion of tumor-associated blood clones at 3 weeks characterized durable-benefit patients.

Clones were read by immunoSEQ multiplex PCR, and TCRdb kept only the in-frame ones, dropping some. The sample records about 88,000 clones, roughly nine tenths being singletons. Of note for this clone: The target antigen is unknown.

This CDR3 has 19 amino acids. With 4 bases clipped from V and 3 bases from J, the junction kept 10 bases outside the gene matches. CDR1 is SGDLS, CDR2 YYNGEE, per germline. The chain uses TRBV9 and TRBJ2-2; 15 bases map to TRBD2. This material consisted of PBMCs, taken around atezolizumab (anti-PD-L1) treatment. The origin of this receptor is a man between 60 and 70 years old with urothelial cancer. The CDR3 DNA sequence: TGTGCCAGCAGCAGAACCGGGACTAGCGGGAGGCCCCACACCGGGGAGCTGTTTTTT. This encodes CASSRTGTSGRPHTGELFF.